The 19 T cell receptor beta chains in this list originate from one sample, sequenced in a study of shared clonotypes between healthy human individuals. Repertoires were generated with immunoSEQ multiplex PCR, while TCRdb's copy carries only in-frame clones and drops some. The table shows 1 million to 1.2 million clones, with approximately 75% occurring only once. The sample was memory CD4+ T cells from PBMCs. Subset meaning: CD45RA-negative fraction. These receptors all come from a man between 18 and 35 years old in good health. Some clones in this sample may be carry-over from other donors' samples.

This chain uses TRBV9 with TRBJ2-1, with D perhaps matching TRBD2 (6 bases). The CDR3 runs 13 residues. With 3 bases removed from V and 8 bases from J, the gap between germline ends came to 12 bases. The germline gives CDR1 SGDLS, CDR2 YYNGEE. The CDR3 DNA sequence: TGTGCCAGCAGCGCCCCCGGGAGTGATGAGCAGTTCTTC. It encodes CASSAPGSDEQFF. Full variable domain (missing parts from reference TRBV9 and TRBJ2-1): DSGVTQTPKHLITATGQRVTLRCSPRSGDLSVYWYQQSLDQGLQFLIQYYNGEERAKGNILERFSAQQFPDLHSELNLSSLELGDSALYFCASSAPGSDEQFFGPGTRLTVL.

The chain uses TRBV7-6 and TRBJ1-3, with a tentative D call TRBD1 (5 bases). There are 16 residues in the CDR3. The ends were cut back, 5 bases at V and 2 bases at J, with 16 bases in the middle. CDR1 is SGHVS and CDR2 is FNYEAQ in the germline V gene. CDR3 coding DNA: TGTGCCAGCAGCCTTTCAGTAGGGGCTACTGGAAACACCATATATTTT. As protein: CASSLSVGATGNTIYF. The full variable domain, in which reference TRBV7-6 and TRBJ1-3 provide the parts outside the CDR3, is GAGVSQSPRYKVTKRGQDVALRCDPISGHVSLYWYRQALGQGPEFLTYFNYEAQQDKSGLPNDRFSAERPEGSISTLTIQRTEQRDSAMYRCASSLSVGATGNTIYFGEGSWLTVV.

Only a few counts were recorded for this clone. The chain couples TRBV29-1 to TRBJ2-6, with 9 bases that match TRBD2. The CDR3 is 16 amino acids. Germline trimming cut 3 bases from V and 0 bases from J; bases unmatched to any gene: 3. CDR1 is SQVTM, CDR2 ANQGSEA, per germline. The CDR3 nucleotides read TGCAGCGTTGATGCGGGAGGGTCCTCTGGGGCCAACGTCCTGACTTTC. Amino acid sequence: CSVDAGGSSGANVLTF.

CDR3 nucleotide sequence: TGTGCCATCACTACCGGGACTAGCGGACTCTACGAGCAGTACTTC. Translating it yields CAITTGTSGLYEQYF. The chain has TRBV10-3 and TRBJ2-7; 11 positions agree with TRBD2. Germline V gene data show CDR1 as ENHRY and CDR2 as SYGVKD. The CDR3 is 15 amino acids. The V and J ends lost 7 bases and 3 bases, in that order; junction bases with no gene match: 8.

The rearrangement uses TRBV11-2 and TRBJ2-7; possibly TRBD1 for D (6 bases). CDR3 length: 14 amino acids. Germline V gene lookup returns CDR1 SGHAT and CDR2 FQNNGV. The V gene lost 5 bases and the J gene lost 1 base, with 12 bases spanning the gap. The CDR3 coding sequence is TGTGCCAGCAGCAGAAGGACAGCATCCTACGAGCAGTACTTC. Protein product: CASSRRTASYEQYF. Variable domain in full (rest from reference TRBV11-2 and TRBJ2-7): EAGVAQSPRYKIIEKRQSVAFWCNPISGHATLYWYQQILGQGPKLLIQFQNNGVVDDSQLPKDRFSAERLKGVDSTLKIQPAKLEDSAVYLCASSRRTASYEQYFGPGTRLTVT.

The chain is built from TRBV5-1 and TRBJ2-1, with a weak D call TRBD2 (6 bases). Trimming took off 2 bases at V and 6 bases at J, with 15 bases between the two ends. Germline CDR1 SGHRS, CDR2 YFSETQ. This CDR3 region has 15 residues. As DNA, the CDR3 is TGCGCCAGCAGCTTTATGAAACTGGGGGGCAATGAGCAGTTCTTC. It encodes CASSFMKLGGNEQFF.

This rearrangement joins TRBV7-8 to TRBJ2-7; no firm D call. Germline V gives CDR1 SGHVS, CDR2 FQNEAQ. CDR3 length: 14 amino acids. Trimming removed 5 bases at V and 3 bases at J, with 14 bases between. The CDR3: CASSLDLENYEQYF. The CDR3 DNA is TGTGCCAGCAGCCTGGACCTCGAAAACTACGAGCAGTACTTC.

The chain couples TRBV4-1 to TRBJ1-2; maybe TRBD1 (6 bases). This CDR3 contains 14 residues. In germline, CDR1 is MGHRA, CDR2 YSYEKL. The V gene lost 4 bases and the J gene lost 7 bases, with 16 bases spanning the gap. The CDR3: CASSPPGAGAGYTF. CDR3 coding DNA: TGCGCCAGCAGCCCACCTGGGGCAGGGGCTGGCTACACCTTC.

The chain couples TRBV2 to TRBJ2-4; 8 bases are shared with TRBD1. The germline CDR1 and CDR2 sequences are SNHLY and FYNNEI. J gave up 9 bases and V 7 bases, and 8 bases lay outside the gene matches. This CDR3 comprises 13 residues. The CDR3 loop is CASKRQGAGIQYF. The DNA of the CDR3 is TGTGCCAGCAAACGCCAGGGGGCGGGCATTCAGTACTTC.

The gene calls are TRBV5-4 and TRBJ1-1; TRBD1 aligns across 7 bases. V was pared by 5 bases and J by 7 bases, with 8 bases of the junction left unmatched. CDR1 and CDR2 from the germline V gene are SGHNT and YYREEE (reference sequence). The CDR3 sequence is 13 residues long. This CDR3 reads CASSTQGIDEAFF. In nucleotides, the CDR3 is TGTGCCAGCAGTACACAGGGGATTGATGAAGCTTTCTTT. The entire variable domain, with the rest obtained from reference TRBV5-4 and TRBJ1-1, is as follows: ETGVTQSPTHLIKTRGQQVTLRCSSQSGHNTVSWYQQALGQGPQFIFQYYREEENGRGNFPPRFSGLQFPNYSSELNVNALELDDSALYLCASSTQGIDEAFFGQGTRLTVV.

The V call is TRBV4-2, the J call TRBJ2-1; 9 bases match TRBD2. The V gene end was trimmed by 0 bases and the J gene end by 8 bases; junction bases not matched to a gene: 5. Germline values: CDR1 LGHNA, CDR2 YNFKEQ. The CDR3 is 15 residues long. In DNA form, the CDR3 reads TGTGCCAGCAGCCAAGATCGGCGGGAGGGGGATGAGCAGTTCTTC. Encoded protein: CASSQDRREGDEQFF.

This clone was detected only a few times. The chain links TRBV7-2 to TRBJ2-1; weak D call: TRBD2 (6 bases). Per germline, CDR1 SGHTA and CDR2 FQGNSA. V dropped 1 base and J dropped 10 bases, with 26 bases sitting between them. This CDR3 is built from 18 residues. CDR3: CASSLDGIIRGTHGEQFF. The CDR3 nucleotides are TGTGCCAGCAGCTTAGATGGTATTATCCGGGGGACGCACGGGGAGCAGTTCTTC.

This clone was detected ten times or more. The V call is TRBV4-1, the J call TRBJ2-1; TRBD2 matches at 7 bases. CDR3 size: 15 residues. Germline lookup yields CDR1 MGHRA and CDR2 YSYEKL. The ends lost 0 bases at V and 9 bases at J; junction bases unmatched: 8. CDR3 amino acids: CASSQDSAGEGEQFF. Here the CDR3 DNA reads TGCGCCAGCAGCCAAGATTCGGCGGGAGAGGGTGAGCAGTTCTTC.

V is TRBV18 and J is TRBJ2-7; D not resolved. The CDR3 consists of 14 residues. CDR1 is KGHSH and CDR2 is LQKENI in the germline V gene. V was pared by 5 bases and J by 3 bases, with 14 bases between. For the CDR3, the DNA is TGTGCCAGCTCAAACGGGCTAAAGGGCTACGAGCAGTACTTC. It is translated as CASSNGLKGYEQYF.

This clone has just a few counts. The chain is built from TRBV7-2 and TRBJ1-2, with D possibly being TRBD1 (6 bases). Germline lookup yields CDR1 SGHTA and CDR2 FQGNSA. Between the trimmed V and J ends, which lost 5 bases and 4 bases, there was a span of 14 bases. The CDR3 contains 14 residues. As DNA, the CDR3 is TGTGCCAGCAGCGCCCTCAGCAGGGGCTATGGCTACACCTTC. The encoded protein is CASSALSRGYGYTF.

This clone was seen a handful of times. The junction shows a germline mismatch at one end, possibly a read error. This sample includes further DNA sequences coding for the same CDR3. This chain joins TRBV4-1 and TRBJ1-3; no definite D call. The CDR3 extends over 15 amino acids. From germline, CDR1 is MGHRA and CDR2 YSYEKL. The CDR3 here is CASSQDREPGNTIYF. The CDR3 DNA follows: TGCGCCAGCAGCCAAGATCGGGAACCTGGGAACACCATATATTTT.

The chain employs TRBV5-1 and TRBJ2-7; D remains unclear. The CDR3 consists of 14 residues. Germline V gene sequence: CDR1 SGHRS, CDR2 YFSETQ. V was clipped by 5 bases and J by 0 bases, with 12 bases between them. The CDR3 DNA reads TGCGCCAGCAGGCAGTCGCCCCTCTCCTACGAGCAGTACTTC. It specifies CASRQSPLSYEQYF.

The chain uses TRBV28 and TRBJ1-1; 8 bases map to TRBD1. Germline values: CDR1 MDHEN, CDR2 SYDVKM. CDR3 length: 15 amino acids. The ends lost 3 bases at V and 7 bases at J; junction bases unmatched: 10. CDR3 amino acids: CASSFGTGIRLEAFF. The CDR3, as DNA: TGTGCCAGCAGTTTCGGGACAGGTATTAGGCTTGAAGCTTTCTTT.

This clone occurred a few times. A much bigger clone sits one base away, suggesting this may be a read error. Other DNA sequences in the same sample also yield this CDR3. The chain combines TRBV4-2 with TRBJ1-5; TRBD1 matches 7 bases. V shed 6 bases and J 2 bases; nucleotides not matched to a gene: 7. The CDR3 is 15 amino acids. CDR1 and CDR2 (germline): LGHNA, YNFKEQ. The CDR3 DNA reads TGTGCCAGCAGTCACCGGGACAGTCGCAATCAGCCCCAGCATTTT. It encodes CASSHRDSRNQPQHF.